This TCR beta chain was retrieved from a study of preoperative IRX-2 immunotherapy in early breast cancer. With 3 bases removed from V and 0 bases from J, the gap between germline ends came to 8 bases. Germline assignment: CDR1 WSHSY and CDR2 SAAADI. CDR3 length: 14 amino acids. Profiled with immunoSEQ multiplex PCR; TCRdb holds only in-frame clones, not every one. The sample consists of about 98,000 clones, about nine tenths of them appearing once. As to treatment: preoperative locoregional IRX-2 cytokine immunotherapy. The source is a human donor with breast cancer. The V call is TRBV10-2, the J call TRBJ2-5; D is undetermined. The input for sequencing was tumor tissue, taken after IRX-2 immunotherapy. In DNA form, the CDR3 reads TGCGCCAGCAGTGACCATCCCAACCAAGAGACCCAGTACTTC. Translated, it gives CASSDHPNQETQYF.